This T cell receptor (beta chain) was sequenced in a study of blood T cell repertoires in COVID-19. The V and J ends lost 1 base and 4 bases respectively, with 13 bases between them. The CDR3 is 15 residues long. Germline lookup yields CDR1 SNHLY and CDR2 FYNNEI. Data came from immunoSEQ multiplex PCR; TCRdb stores just in-frame clones and leaves some out. The sample has about 160,000 clones, almost 85% seen once. This clone was counted a single time. The J gene is TRBJ1-1, the V gene TRBV2; unclear D gene. Input material: peripheral blood. The origin of this receptor is a man aged 35-49 years who had recovered from COVID-19. The CDR3 DNA reads TGTGCCAGCAGTGAAGAAGCCTTGTCGGGCACTGAAGCTTTCTTT. This gives the protein CASSEEALSGTEAFF. Together with reference TRBV2 and TRBJ1-1, the CDR3 gives the full variable domain: EPEVTQTPSHQVTQMGQEVILRCVPISNHLYFYWYRQILGQKVEFLVSFYNNEISEKSEIFDDQFSVERPDGSNFTLKIRSTKLEDSAMYFCASSEEALSGTEAFFGQGTRLTVV.